This TCR beta chain appears in the sequencing data of a study of cytomegalovirus exposure and HLA in healthy donors. This clone was seen more than once but under ten times. Per the germline V gene, CDR1 is SGHRS and CDR2 is YFSETQ. The CDR3 has 14 amino acids. V lost 6 bases, J lost 2 bases, and 11 bases lay in between. PCR primers comprised 60 Vbeta and 13 Jbeta primers. Clones were sequenced by immunoSEQ multiplex PCR, and TCRdb holds only the in-frame ones, with some missing. The sample carries 160,000 or so clones, around 77% recorded once. This TCR was recovered from a man in his sixties in good health and CMV-seronegative. The J gene is TRBJ1-4, the V gene TRBV5-1; unclear D gene. Sequencing was performed on PBMCs. CDR3 in amino acids: CASTIGPTNEKLFF. For the CDR3, the DNA is TGCGCCAGCACGATTGGGCCCACTAATGAAAAACTGTTTTTT.